This T cell receptor (beta chain) was sequenced in a study of blood T cell repertoires in COVID-19. Background on the study: Specimens from acute and convalescent COVID-19 originated in the United States, Italy and Spain. T cells, B-cell-depleted T cells, or PBMCs supplied cDNA or gDNA.

The count of this clone is one. Methods used by the authors: Nucleated cell counts were estimated from reference gene primer amplification. The repertoire was sequenced with immunoSEQ multiplex PCR; TCRdb's copy has only in-frame clones and lacks some. Clonal size and the V and J genes are those of that table, whereas D and trimming came from the DNA. This table has about 130,000 clones, approximately 83% appearing once. This TCR came from a woman aged 50 to 60 who had recovered from COVID-19. Sequencing input: peripheral blood.

The CDR3 DNA follows: TGTGCCAGCAGACTAGGTTTTGGGGCGAACACCGGGGAGCTGTTTTTT. Protein: CASRLGFGANTGELFF. The genes are TRBV9 and TRBJ2-2, with D perhaps TRBD2 (5 bases). Germline V gene sequence: CDR1 SGDLS, CDR2 YYNGEE. Trimming shortened V by 5 bases and J by 0 bases, and 14 bases separated the two germline ends. The length of the CDR3 is 16 residues.